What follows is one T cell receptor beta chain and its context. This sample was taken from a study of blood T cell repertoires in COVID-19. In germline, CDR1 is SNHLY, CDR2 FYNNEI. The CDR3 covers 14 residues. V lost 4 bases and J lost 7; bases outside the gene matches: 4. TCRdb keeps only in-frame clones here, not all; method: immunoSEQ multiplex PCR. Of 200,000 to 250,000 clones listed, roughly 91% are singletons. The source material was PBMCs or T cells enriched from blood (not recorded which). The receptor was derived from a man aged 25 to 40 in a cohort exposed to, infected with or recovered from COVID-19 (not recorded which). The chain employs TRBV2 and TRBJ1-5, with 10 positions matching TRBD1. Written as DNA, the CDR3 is TGTGCCAGCAGTGTGGACAGGGGGTACCAGCCCCAGCATTTT. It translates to CASSVDRGYQPQHF.